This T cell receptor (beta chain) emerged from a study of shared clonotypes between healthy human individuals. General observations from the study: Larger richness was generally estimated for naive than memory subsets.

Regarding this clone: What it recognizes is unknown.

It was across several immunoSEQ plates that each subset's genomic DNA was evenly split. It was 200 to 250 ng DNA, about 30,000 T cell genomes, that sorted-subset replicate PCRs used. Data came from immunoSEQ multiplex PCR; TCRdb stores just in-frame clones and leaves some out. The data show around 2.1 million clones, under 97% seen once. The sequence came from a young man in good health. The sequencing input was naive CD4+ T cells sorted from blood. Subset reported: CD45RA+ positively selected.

The CDR3 here is CASSPADEQFF. The CDR3 nucleotides are TGTGCCAGCAGCCCCGCGGATGAGCAGTTCTTC. This rearrangement joins TRBV7-2 to TRBJ2-1; D is ambiguous. There are 11 residues in the CDR3. Germline CDR1 and CDR2: SGHTA and FQGNSA. Trimming removed 5 bases at V and 8 bases at J, with 7 bases between.